This TCR beta chain was retrieved from a study of control samples from healthy donors and cancer patients. The germline gives CDR1 SGDLS, CDR2 YYNGEE. Trimming left V 3 bases short and J 6 bases short, with 13 bases between. The CDR3 covers 14 residues. The table came from immunoSEQ multiplex PCR; TCRdb's copy has only in-frame clones and leaves some out. The sample shows about 110,000 clones, 83% of them seen only once. This receptor was obtained from a woman between 45 and 65 years old in good health. V gene TRBV9 combines with J gene TRBJ1-5, with D unresolved. Sequencing input: blood. The CDR3: CASSAAQEAQPQHF. The DNA for the CDR3 is TGTGCCAGCAGCGCCGCCCAGGAGGCTCAGCCCCAGCATTTT.